The TCR beta chain described here comes from a study of cytomegalovirus exposure and HLA in healthy donors. PCR used 60 Vbeta primers and 13 Jbeta primers. Generated by immunoSEQ multiplex PCR, the TCRdb table keeps only in-frame clones and is missing some. The sample includes over 200,000 clones, 75% to 80% of them seen just once. The CDR3 extends over 15 amino acids. CDR1 is SGDLS and CDR2 is YYNGEE in the germline V gene. J gave up 5 bases and V 4 bases, and 5 bases lay outside the gene matches. Donors counted as nominally healthy when sampled, yet unrecorded immune exposures were likely. Sequencing was carried out using PBMCs. The chain joins TRBV9 to TRBJ2-1; TRBD2 aligns across 11 bases. This receptor was identified in a male donor in good health and CMV-seronegative. In nucleotides, the CDR3 is TGTGCCAGCAGCACCGGACTAGCGGGTAACAATGAGCAGTTCTTC. Protein sequence: CASSTGLAGNNEQFF.